This entry lists 15 T cell receptor beta chains sequenced from one sample in a study of cytomegalovirus exposure and HLA in healthy donors. The PCR contained 60 Vbeta and 13 Jbeta primers. The table came from immunoSEQ multiplex PCR; TCRdb's copy has only in-frame clones and leaves some out. The table lists about 85,000 clones, about three quarters of them singletons. Input material: PBMCs. Receptors originate from a boy aged 5-17 years in good health and CMV-seronegative.

This clone was seen a handful of times. Other DNA sequences in the same sample also yield this CDR3. The chain links TRBV19 to TRBJ2-7, with a tentative D call TRBD2 (5 bases). Per germline, CDR1 LNHDA and CDR2 SQIVND (reference sequence). The V end lost 5 bases, the J end lost 2 bases, and 7 bases lay between the germline ends. This CDR3 has 12 residues. In nucleotides, the CDR3 is TGTGCCAGTAGTCCCGGGGCCTACGAGCAGTACTTC. Translated, it gives CASSPGAYEQYF.

The chain couples TRBV4-1 to TRBJ1-2, with TRBD1 matching 8 bases. The CDR3 spans 12 residues. Trimming removed 6 bases from V and 8 bases from J; junction bases left unmatched: 5. CDR1 is MGHRA and CDR2 is YSYEKL in the germline V gene. CDR3 in DNA: TGCGCCAGCAGGCCCGGACAGGGAGGCTACACCTTC. It codes for CASRPGQGGYTF.

This chain uses TRBV7-6 with TRBJ2-3; 7 nucleotides agree with TRBD1. Unmatched junction bases numbered 2, after V lost 4 bases and J lost 1 base. The CDR3 length is 14 residues. Germline CDR1 reads SGHVS; CDR2 reads FNYEAQ. The CDR3 is CASSSQGGTDTQYF. The CDR3 DNA reads TGTGCCAGCAGCTCCCAGGGGGGCACAGATACGCAGTATTTT.

This rearrangement joins TRBV9 to TRBJ1-3, with 11 bases identical to TRBD1. CDR1 SGDLS and CDR2 YYNGEE come from the germline V gene. The CDR3 loop spans 21 amino acids. The V and J ends lost 0 bases and 4 bases, in that order; junction bases with no gene match: 18. CDR3 nucleotide sequence: TGTGCCAGCAGCGTAGCTCCTGGGACAGGGGGAACCCAAGGCTTGGGAAACACCATATATTTT. It codes for CASSVAPGTGGTQGLGNTIYF.

The chain is built from TRBV5-8 and TRBJ2-7, with a weak D call TRBD1 (6 bases). The CDR3 is made up of 14 amino acids. The V gene lost 3 bases and the J gene lost 3 bases, with 13 bases spanning the gap. Germline lookup yields CDR1 SGHTS and CDR2 YDEGEE. In DNA, the CDR3 is TGTGCCAGCAGCTCCAGGGGATCTAACTACGAGCAGTACTTC. This translates into CASSSRGSNYEQYF.

The J gene is TRBJ1-2, the V gene TRBV28, with D perhaps matching TRBD1 (6 bases). The germline gives CDR1 MDHEN, CDR2 SYDVKM. The CDR3 spans 16 residues. Trimming left V 6 bases short and J 0 bases short, with 17 bases between. The CDR3 reads CASSQTPGQPNYGYTF. CDR3 bases: TGTGCCAGCAGCCAAACCCCGGGACAACCTAACTATGGCTACACCTTC.

The chain has TRBV18 and TRBJ2-1; TRBD1 matches at 9 bases. The CDR3 totals 13 residues. Germline V CDR1 and CDR2: KGHSH, LQKENI. Germline trimming cut 8 bases from V and 6 bases from J; bases unmatched to any gene: 5. This CDR3 is CASVTGGSNEQFF. The CDR3 coding sequence is TGTGCCAGCGTGACAGGGGGTTCCAATGAGCAGTTCTTC. The variable domain in full, with the rest retrieved from reference TRBV18 and TRBJ2-1, is NAGVMQNPRHLVRRRGQEARLRCSPMKGHSHVYWYRQLPEEGLKFMVYLQKENIIDESGMPKERFSAEFPKEGPSILRIQQVVRGDSAAYFCASVTGGSNEQFFGPGTRLTVL.

The CDR3: CASSLVPGLDTEAFF. As DNA, the CDR3 is TGTGCCAGCAGCTTAGTTCCAGGATTGGACACTGAAGCTTTCTTT. The chain recombines TRBV7-2 with TRBJ1-1; unclear D gene. The CDR3 consists of 15 residues. V lost 1 base, J lost 3 bases, and 12 bases lay in between. Germline-derived CDR1 and CDR2 are SGHTA and FQGNSA.

This clone has only a few counts. The chain is built from TRBV28 and TRBJ1-1, with D uncertain. The germline gives CDR1 MDHEN, CDR2 SYDVKM. This CDR3 is built from 12 residues. Trimming cost V 9 bases and J 5 bases, with 13 bases left between them. The CDR3: CARRHRGTEAFF. The CDR3 DNA reads TGTGCCAGGAGACACCGTGGGACTGAAGCTTTCTTT.

The rearrangement links TRBV6-5 to TRBJ1-3; the D gene is possibly TRBD1 (5 bases). Trimming took 6 bases from V and 0 from J, leaving 12 bases between them. Germline V gives CDR1 MNHEY, CDR2 SVGAGI. The CDR3 runs 15 residues. CDR3 sequence reads: CASRAQAISGNTIYF. CDR3 DNA sequence: TGTGCCAGCAGGGCACAGGCGATCTCTGGAAACACCATATATTTT.

The CDR3 loop is CSVEIGAVNEKLFF. Written as DNA, the CDR3 is TGCAGCGTTGAGATTGGGGCGGTTAATGAAAAACTGTTTTTT. The gene calls are TRBV29-1 and TRBJ1-4; tentatively, D is TRBD1 (5 bases). Trimming stripped 3 bases from V and 4 bases from J, with 12 bases between. Germline-derived CDR1 and CDR2 are SQVTM and ANQGSEA. This CDR3 is 14 amino acids long.

The V and J genes are TRBV6-1 and TRBJ1-2, with 9 bases lining up with TRBD1. Germline trimming cut 3 bases from V and 4 bases from J; bases unmatched to any gene: 12. The CDR3 has 17 residues. Germline loops: CDR1 MNHNS, CDR2 SASEGT. The CDR3 DNA follows: TGTGCCAGCAGTGACATTCGCCCGGGACAGGGAATCTATGGCTACACCTTC. The encoded protein is CASSDIRPGQGIYGYTF.

The chain carries TRBV27 and TRBJ1-1, with TRBD1 as a possible D gene (5 bases). The CDR3 has 12 amino acids. The V end was cut by 7 bases, the J end by 4 bases, with 10 bases between. Looked up from germline, CDR1 is MNHEY and CDR2 is SMNVEV (reference sequence). CDR3 sequence: CASKFGGTEAFF. The CDR3 DNA is TGTGCCAGCAAGTTCGGGGGCACTGAAGCTTTCTTT.

The V call is TRBV25-1, the J call TRBJ1-1; D is perhaps TRBD1 (6 bases). Trimming took off 2 bases at V and 7 bases at J, with 11 bases between the two ends. CDR1 is MGHDK, CDR2 SYGVNS, per germline. This CDR3 contains 13 residues. The CDR3 spells CASSEGGRGEAFF. CDR3 in DNA: TGTGCCAGCAGTGAAGGGGGCCGGGGTGAAGCTTTCTTT.

The chain combines TRBV30 with TRBJ2-3; 11 bases agree with TRBD1. The V segment lost 4 bases and the J segment 3 bases; nucleotides outside the gene matches: 3. This CDR3 region has 14 residues. The V gene's germline CDR1 is GTSNPN and CDR2 SVGIG (reference sequence). DNA of the CDR3: TGTGCCTGGACCCGGGACAGGGGGACAGATACGCAGTATTTT. This translates into CAWTRDRGTDTQYF.